The present TCR beta chain was sequenced within a study of blood T cell repertoires in COVID-19. TCRdb's copy holds only in-frame clones and misses some; the assay was immunoSEQ multiplex PCR. The sample shows around 270,000 clones, 65% to 85% of them seen only once. This receptor was identified in a person aged 65 to 85 with COVID-19, enrolled during active disease. The sequencing input was peripheral blood.

CDR3 in DNA: TGCGCCAGCAGCCTTGGGACAGGGGGCATGTACGAGCAGTACTTC. Translating it yields CASSLGTGGMYEQYF. V and J are TRBV4-3 and TRBJ2-7; TRBD1 agrees at 12 bases. Trimming took 4 bases from V and 4 from J; bases not matched to a gene: 5. This CDR3 spans 15 amino acids. Germline CDR1 LGHNA, CDR2 YSLEER.